This TCR beta chain was sequenced in a study of post-analysis software for immune sequencing data. Every TCR beta cDNA library bore unique molecular identifiers. TCRdb fed the PCR reads into MiXCR, producing one record per CDR3 protein. The sample shows hundreds of thousands of distinct CDR3 sequences, over 45% of them seen only once. CDR3 length: 13 residues. Trimming took off 6 bases at V and 0 bases at J, with 8 bases between the two ends. This clonotype has just a few counts. Antigen specificity is unknown. General study points: TRBV5-6, TRBV5-1 and TRBV20-1 were among four or five TRBV segments more frequent in patients than controls.

The receptor was derived from a girl aged 2-9 years with multiple sclerosis. This chain joins TRBV12-3 or TRBV12-4 and TRBJ1-2; no clear D. Material: blood. CDR3 nucleotide sequence: TGTGCCAGCAGCCCCAAAGCTAACTATGGCTACACCTTC. Translating it yields CASSPKANYGYTF.